This is a list of T cell receptor beta chains from one sample in a study of early T cells in non-severe SARS-CoV-2 infection. TCRdb re-called the 5' RACE reads with MiXCR, one entry per CDR3 protein. The sample lists about 48,000 distinct CDR3 sequences, about 9.8% occurring once. The sample was whole blood. The receptor set was obtained from an adult who was a healthcare worker with PCR-confirmed SARS-CoV-2 infection or an uninfected control (not recorded which). The CDR3 runs from the conserved cysteine through the conserved F or W. A D gene is named only where the DNA matches it firmly. The size of a clone is reported for some rows only, either as once, few or many, or as a class for expanded clones.

v_call	j_call	d_call	clone_size	cdr3_nt	cdr3_aa
TRBV7-9	TRBJ2-1	TRBD2	few	TGTGCCAGCAGCTTCTTACGGCGGGAGTGGGGCAATGAGCAGTTCTTC	CASSFLRREWGNEQFF
TRBV20-1	TRBJ1-6	TRBD1	few	TGCAGTGCTACCCGGGACAGCGGTTTGGTCCTCCACTTT	CSATRDSGLVLHF
TRBV2	TRBJ2-7	.	few	TGTGCCAGTAAAAGGACAGCGTACGAGCAGTACTTC	CASKRTAYEQYF
TRBV7-6	TRBJ2-5	TRBD1	many	TGTGCCAGCAGCTCCCAGACAGGGGGCGTCCTACAAGAGACCCAGTACTTC	CASSSQTGGVLQETQYF
TRBV4-1	TRBJ2-2	TRBD2	few	TGCGCCAGCAGCGGCGGGACTAGCGGGAGAGTCGGGAACACCGGGGAGCTGTTTTTT	CASSGGTSGRVGNTGELFF
TRBV14	TRBJ2-5	TRBD2	medium-sized	TGTGCCAGCAGCCAAGATGGACTAGCGGGCTCATTCCAAGAGACCCAGTACTTC	CASSQDGLAGSFQETQYF
TRBV4-1	TRBJ1-5	TRBD1	many	TGCGCCAGCAGCCGCGACGACAGGGCATATAGCAATCAGCCCCAGCATTTT	CASSRDDRAYSNQPQHF
TRBV6-5	TRBJ1-3	TRBD1	many	TGTGCCAGCAGTTACGAGGGACAGGGGTTAGGCACCATATATTTT	CASSYEGQGLGTIYF
TRBV27	TRBJ2-7	TRBD1	.	TGTGCCAGCATGTCCGGGACAGGGTACGAGCAGTACTTC	CASMSGTGYEQYF
TRBV4-2	TRBJ2-3	.	few	TGTGCCAGCAGCTCCCGGGAGAAAATCACAGATACGCAGTATTTT	CASSSREKITDTQYF
TRBV20-1	TRBJ2-5	.	few	TGCAGTGCGCTGGGGCAGGAGACCCAGTACTTC	CSALGQETQYF
TRBV28	TRBJ2-5	.	many	TGTGCCAGCAGTTCAATGGGACGGCACCAAGAGACCCAGTACTTC	CASSSMGRHQETQYF
TRBV20-1	TRBJ2-2	.	few	TGCAGTGCCAGGGGAGACACCGGGGAGCTGTTTTTT	CSARGDTGELFF
TRBV28	TRBJ1-6	.	.	TGTGCCAGCAGTCCTCCCAGACAGGATGGGTCTCTCCACTTT	CASSPPRQDGSLHF
TRBV28	TRBJ2-7	.	many	TGTGCCAGCAGTACCGCCGAGCAGTACTTC	CASSTAEQYF
TRBV16	TRBJ2-7	TRBD2	few	TGTGCCAGCAGCCGCGGGACTACCCTATCCTACGAGCAGTACTTC	CASSRGTTLSYEQYF